Listed below are T cell receptor beta chains from one sample, sequenced in a study of control samples from healthy donors and cancer patients. Clones were sequenced by immunoSEQ multiplex PCR, and TCRdb holds only the in-frame ones, with some missing. The table records tens of thousands of clones, around 70% of them present only once. Sequencing was done on a sample of formalin-fixed, paraffin-embedded tissue. The receptor source for this set is a male donor with melanoma. Both conserved end residues are part of each CDR3. The order of the fields is V gene, J gene, D gene, CDR3 protein. The D gene is left open where the match is weak.

V: TRBV28
J: TRBJ2-7
D: NA
CDR3: CVSSLLQGEQYF

V: TRBV2
J: TRBJ2-5
D: TRBD2
CDR3: CASSAFSGRRETQYF

V: TRBV14
J: TRBJ2-1
D: NA
CDR3: CASSQGRAPYNEQFF

V: TRBV24-1
J: TRBJ2-1
D: NA
CDR3: CATSDEVVWFF

V: TRBV12-5
J: TRBJ1-4
D: NA
CDR3: CASGLGSTTGTPNEKLFF

V: TRBV6-5
J: TRBJ1-5
D: NA
CDR3: CASSHGINNQPQHF

V: TRBV7-9
J: TRBJ2-5
D: NA
CDR3: CAGEQGGVGQETQYF

V: TRBV29-1
J: TRBJ2-1
D: TRBD2
CDR3: CSVERTSGGYNEQFF

V: TRBV23-1
J: TRBJ1-4
D: NA
CDR3: CASAETVEKLFF

V: TRBV29-1
J: TRBJ1-5
D: NA
CDR3: CSVATELNQPQHF

V: TRBV5-4
J: TRBJ1-2
D: NA
CDR3: CASSLGWGSNYGYTF

V: TRBV11-2
J: TRBJ1-4
D: TRBD1
CDR3: CASSSGQFNEKLFF

V: TRBV7-3
J: TRBJ2-5
D: TRBD2
CDR3: CASSPSRGGETQYF

V: TRBV18
J: TRBJ2-5
D: TRBD1
CDR3: CASSPRQGAGETQYF

V: TRBV29-1
J: TRBJ2-6
D: NA
CDR3: CSVEGTGANVLTF

V: TRBV29-1
J: TRBJ2-7
D: NA
CDR3: CSVGYSSYEQYF

V: TRBV14
J: TRBJ2-2
D: NA
CDR3: CASSHRSWAAGELFF

V: TRBV29-1
J: TRBJ2-3
D: TRBD1
CDR3: CSVAGTGITSTDTQYF

V: TRBV4-2
J: TRBJ1-1
D: TRBD1
CDR3: CASSQESDRAGTEAFF

V: TRBV28
J: TRBJ2-7
D: TRBD2
CDR3: CASSLRGTRNHEQYF

V: TRBV14
J: TRBJ2-7
D: NA
CDR3: CASSQGDGVEQYF

V: TRBV30
J: TRBJ2-5
D: NA
CDR3: CAWTTGQGQETQYF

V: TRBV10-2
J: TRBJ1-3
D: NA
CDR3: CASSLAGSGNTIYF

V: TRBV28
J: TRBJ1-4
D: NA
CDR3: CASSSSYSATNEKLFF